This T cell receptor (beta chain) was identified during a study of beta chain features in type 1 diabetes. Study-level findings and limits: In type 1 diabetes patients, VDJ junctions had fewer insertions; deletions at these junctions were more frequent. A closer apparent resemblance between naive, central memory and Treg TCRB repertoires was seen in patients than in healthy donors.

Via CD45RO/CCR7/CD25/CD127/CD95/CD27, cells of the CD4+ naive, central memory, regulatory and stem cell-like memory subsets were sorted. Without exception, sorted populations had purity beyond 95%. Of the isolated RNA, all was reverse transcribed, and so the sequenced material was expressed TCRB transcripts. Libraries were prepared by immunoSEQ multiplex PCR; TCRdb keeps only in-frame clonotypes and omits some of them. The repertoire has more than 300,000 clones, approximately 16% of them found once; the top ten carry approximately 0.02%. Germline V gene data show CDR1 as SGHAT and CDR2 as FQNNGV. This CDR3 region has 14 residues. V lost 2 bases and J 7 bases, leaving 14 bases between the germline ends. Remarks on this clone: Antigen: not known.

The chain carries TRBV11-2 and TRBJ1-2, with D possibly TRBD1 on 5 matching bases. The TCR was taken from a woman younger than 35 in good health. Sequenced material: naive CD4+ T cells from blood. The CDR3 spells CASSLLTVFPGYTF. CDR3 sequence (DNA): TGTGCCAGCAGCTTATTGACAGTTTTTCCTGGCTACACCTTC.